This entry features one TCR beta chain sequence. CDR1 MGHRA and CDR2 YSYEKL come from the germline V gene. CDR3 length equals 18 residues. V was shortened by 1 base and J by 2 bases, with 15 bases between the two germline ends. This record belongs to a study of blood T cell repertoires in COVID-19. Study in general: T cells, B-cell-depleted T cells, or PBMCs provided the cDNA or gDNA that served as material.

Per the authors' pipeline: By means of reference gene primer amplification, nucleated cell counts were estimated. TCRdb's table, derived via immunoSEQ multiplex PCR, lists solely in-frame clones and lacks some. That table gives V, J and clone size, and the DNA gave D and trimming. Of 190,000 or so clones listed, approximately 87% are singletons. The rearrangement joins TRBV4-1 to TRBJ1-6; D not certain. Input material: peripheral blood. The sequence was collected from a woman aged 18-35 years who had recovered from COVID-19. The CDR3 coding sequence is TGCGCCAGCAGCCAAGGTTCAGGAAAAGGCACCTATAATTCACCCCTCCACTTT. Protein: CASSQGSGKGTYNSPLHF.